The clone carrying this T cell receptor beta chain was counted a few times. The antigen is undetermined. This sample was included in a study of Graves' ophthalmopathy and Graves' hyperthyroidism. Whole-study findings and limits: Both an approximately 68% sensitivity and an approximately 72% specificity characterized the model's predictions of ophthalmopathy progression. Most thyroid clonotypes expanded beyond 0.001 frequency were also found in blood.

Researchers took RNA transcripts and amplified TCR beta CDR3 regions from them. First-round RT-PCR with HTBI primers preceded a second-round multiplex PCR. MiXCR, run by TCRdb on the multiplex PCR reads, gives a single entry per CDR3 protein. The sample records roughly 160,000 distinct CDR3 sequences, roughly 36% being singletons. Germline assignment: CDR1 MNHNS and CDR2 SASEGT. V lost 8 bases, J lost 4 bases, and 16 bases stayed unmatched. CDR3 length: 16 amino acids. Sequencing was performed on peripheral blood. V usage is TRBV6-1 and J usage is TRBJ2-5; 7 positions agree with TRBD1. This sequence originates from a man aged 25 to 45 with Graves' ophthalmopathy. This CDR3 is CASERWRQGRRETQYF. The CDR3 nucleotides are TGTGCCAGCGAGAGATGGAGACAGGGACGTAGAGAGACCCAGTACTTC.